These T cell receptor beta chains were read from a single sample in a study of shared clonotypes between healthy human individuals. Generated by immunoSEQ multiplex PCR, the TCRdb table keeps only in-frame clones and is missing some. The sample yields 2 million to 3 million clones, approximately 93% seen once. The sequencing input was naive CD4+ T cells from PBMCs. The receptors shown here come from a man between 18 and 29 years old in good health. Some clones in this sample may be carry-over from other donors' samples. The CDR3 runs from the conserved cysteine through the conserved F or W. D genes are given only for firm matches. Size values are once, few and many counts, or a class for expanded clones, and some rows have none.

d_call	v_call	j_call	cdr3_length	clone_size	cdr3_aa	cdr3_nt
TRBD1	TRBV6-1	TRBJ1-3	17	NA	CASSERPPGQGAGTIYF	TGTGCCAGCAGTGAGCGGCCCCCGGGACAGGGGGCAGGTACCATATATTTT
NA	TRBV30	TRBJ2-7	12	NA	CAWSKGAYEQYF	TGTGCCTGGAGCAAGGGGGCCTACGAGCAGTACTTC
TRBD2	TRBV11-2	TRBJ2-2	17	NA	CASSLAAGVGKTGELFF	TGTGCCAGCAGCTTGGCAGCGGGAGTTGGGAAAACCGGGGAGCTGTTTTTT
NA	TRBV4-3	TRBJ2-3	14	NA	CASSQDSGPDTQYF	TGCGCCAGCAGCCAAGATAGTGGCCCAGATACGCAGTATTTT
NA	TRBV18	TRBJ2-7	15	NA	CASSPFRQSSYEQYF	TGTGCCAGCTCACCTTTCCGACAGAGCTCCTACGAGCAGTACTTC
TRBD1	TRBV9	TRBJ1-5	14	few	CASSDGQVNQPQHF	TGTGCCAGCAGCGATGGACAGGTCAATCAGCCCCAGCATTTT
NA	TRBV18	TRBJ2-4	14	NA	CASSPRTDKNIQYF	TGTGCCAGCTCACCGCGGACAGACAAAAACATTCAGTACTTC
NA	TRBV7-2	TRBJ1-1	13	NA	CASSFRENTEAFF	TGTGCCAGCAGCTTCAGGGAAAACACTGAAGCTTTCTTT
NA	TRBV28	TRBJ1-3	13	few	CASSPSPGNTIYF	TGTGCCAGCAGTCCCTCCCCTGGAAACACCATATATTTT
NA	TRBV28	TRBJ1-1	12	few	CARRMPNTEAFF	TGTGCCAGGCGCATGCCGAACACTGAAGCTTTCTTT
TRBD1	TRBV15	TRBJ1-5	14	NA	CATSGWTGNQPQHF	TGTGCCACCAGCGGATGGACAGGGAATCAGCCCCAGCATTTT
NA	TRBV9	TRBJ2-3	13	NA	CASSVEQTDTQYF	TGTGCCAGCAGCGTAGAACAGACAGATACGCAGTATTTT
NA	TRBV21-1	TRBJ1-5	17	NA	CASTRTLGREGNQPQHF	TGTGCCAGCACCCGAACCCTCGGCAGGGAGGGCAATCAGCCCCAGCATTTT
NA	TRBV5-1	TRBJ1-1	13	NA	CASGRTVNTEAFF	TGCGCCAGCGGCCGAACGGTGAACACTGAAGCTTTCTTT
NA	TRBV7-2	TRBJ2-3	15	NA	CASSFLGGVGDTQYF	TGTGCCAGCAGCTTTCTCGGGGGAGTTGGAGATACGCAGTATTTT
TRBD2	TRBV11-1	TRBJ2-5	17	NA	CASSLVPSGRARETQYF	TGTGCCAGCAGCTTAGTCCCTAGCGGGAGGGCTCGAGAGACCCAGTACTTC
NA	TRBV5-4	TRBJ1-2	14	NA	CASSPRGGSYGYTF	TGTGCCAGCAGCCCCCGTGGAGGGAGCTATGGCTACACCTTC
TRBD1	TRBV28	TRBJ1-5	13	NA	CASSLTGNQPQHF	TGTGCCAGCAGCTTGACAGGGAATCAGCCCCAGCATTTT
TRBD1	TRBV2	TRBJ1-2	15	once	CASSIRGQGKDGYTF	TGTGCCAGCAGTATACGCGGACAGGGGAAGGATGGCTACACCTTC
NA	TRBV5-6	TRBJ1-2	8	NA	CAGQGYTF	TGTGCCGGCCAGGGCTACACCTTC
NA	TRBV28	TRBJ2-1	12	NA	CASSLRGSEQFF	TGTGCCAGCAGTTTAAGGGGGAGTGAGCAGTTCTTC
NA	TRBV11-1	TRBJ2-2	13	NA	CASSLEITGELFF	TGTGCCAGCAGCTTAGAGATAACCGGGGAGCTGTTTTTT
NA	TRBV5-1	TRBJ1-1	13	NA	CASRGRENTEAFF	TGCGCCAGCAGGGGGCGGGAGAACACTGAAGCTTTCTTT
NA	TRBV29-1	TRBJ2-7	11	NA	CSVVRNYEQYF	TGCAGCGTTGTACGGAACTACGAGCAGTACTTC
TRBD1	TRBV9	TRBJ1-3	15	NA	CASSAQGANGNTIYF	TGTGCCAGCAGCGCACAGGGGGCGAACGGAAACACCATATATTTT
NA	TRBV5-1	TRBJ2-3	13	NA	CASSSDQPGTQYF	TGCGCCAGCAGCTCAGACCAACCGGGTACGCAGTATTTT
NA	TRBV5-6	TRBJ2-7	15	NA	CASSPRQTRSYEQYF	TGTGCCAGCAGCCCCAGACAGACCCGGTCCTACGAGCAGTACTTC
NA	TRBV6-5	TRBJ1-2	15	NA	CASSYNTGRSYGYTF	TGTGCCAGCAGTTATAATACGGGCCGGAGCTATGGCTACACCTTC
NA	TRBV2	TRBJ1-2	13	NA	CASNLDTVGGYTF	TGTGCCAGCAATCTAGACACGGTTGGAGGCTACACCTTC
NA	TRBV28	TRBJ2-3	13	NA	CASGDYGRNTQYF	TGTGCCAGCGGCGATTATGGGAGGAATACGCAGTATTTT
TRBD2	TRBV5-1	TRBJ2-7	16	NA	CASSLPPPAGSYEQYF	TGCGCCAGCAGCTTGCCGCCTCCAGCGGGGTCCTACGAGCAGTACTTC
NA	TRBV7-2	TRBJ2-3	13	NA	CASSLGATDTQYF	TGTGCCAGCAGCTTAGGCGCCACAGATACGCAGTATTTT
NA	TRBV5-1	TRBJ1-6	14	NA	CASHIGQGNSPLHF	TGCGCCAGCCACATCGGACAAGGGAATTCACCCCTCCACTTT
TRBD2	TRBV5-1	TRBJ2-2	19	once	CASSLNPAGGPTNTGELFF	TGCGCCAGCAGCTTAAATCCAGCGGGAGGGCCCACGAACACCGGGGAGCTGTTTTTT
NA	TRBV10-1	TRBJ2-7	14	NA	CASSEGQGYYEQYF	TGCGCCAGCAGTGAGGGTCAGGGCTACTACGAGCAGTACTTC
TRBD2	TRBV10-3	TRBJ2-7	14	NA	CAISEGTSATQQYF	TGTGCCATCAGTGAGGGGACTAGCGCCACCCAGCAGTACTTC
NA	TRBV5-1	TRBJ1-4	16	NA	CASSLAAGDGNEKLFF	TGCGCCAGCAGCTTGGCCGCAGGGGATGGTAATGAAAAACTGTTTTTT
TRBD2	TRBV18	TRBJ2-3	15	NA	CASSVTSGSTDTQYF	TGTGCCAGCTCAGTGACTAGCGGTAGCACAGATACGCAGTATTTT
TRBD1	TRBV6-1	TRBJ1-6	13	NA	CAGRTGRNSPLHF	TGTGCCGGCAGGACAGGGAGAAATTCACCCCTCCACTTT
TRBD2	TRBV6-1	TRBJ2-3	15	NA	CASRALAARSDTQYF	TGTGCCAGCAGAGCTCTAGCGGCCAGGTCAGATACGCAGTATTTT
NA	TRBV19	TRBJ1-1	15	NA	CASSPLGQSNTEAFF	TGTGCCAGTAGCCCGTTGGGGCAGTCGAACACTGAAGCTTTCTTT
NA	TRBV28	TRBJ1-2	13	NA	CATRHPVNYGYTF	TGTGCCACCCGACATCCCGTTAACTATGGCTACACCTTC
TRBD2	TRBV28	TRBJ2-3	17	NA	CASSSGTSGRRSDTQYF	TGTGCCAGCAGTTCCGGGACTAGCGGGAGAAGGTCAGATACGCAGTATTTT
TRBD2	TRBV19	TRBJ2-1	16	NA	CASRELAGVSYNEQFF	TGTGCCAGTAGGGAATTAGCGGGAGTCTCCTACAATGAGCAGTTCTTC
NA	TRBV11-1	TRBJ2-1	13	NA	CASSLAPGDEQFF	TGTGCCAGCAGCTTAGCGCCGGGCGATGAGCAGTTCTTC
NA	TRBV9	TRBJ2-6	15	NA	CASSVQGSGANVLTF	TGTGCCAGCAGCGTTCAGGGATCTGGGGCCAACGTCCTGACTTTC
TRBD2	TRBV27	TRBJ2-2	17	once	CASSSRGLADYTGELFF	TGTGCCAGCAGTTCTAGAGGACTAGCGGATTACACCGGGGAGCTGTTTTTT
TRBD1	TRBV5-6	TRBJ2-7	18	NA	CASSRDRGLTLSSYEQYF	TGTGCCAGCAGCCGTGACAGGGGGCTTACCCTAAGCTCCTACGAGCAGTACTTC
NA	TRBV9	TRBJ1-4	14	NA	CASSVGDNNEKLFF	TGTGCCAGCAGCGTGGGAGATAATAATGAAAAACTGTTTTTT
NA	TRBV6-1	TRBJ1-4	15	NA	CASRLAGLTNEKLFF	TGTGCCAGCAGACTAGCGGGATTGACTAATGAAAAACTGTTTTTT
NA	TRBV6-1	TRBJ1-3	13	NA	CASRVLAGNTIYF	TGTGCCAGCAGGGTGTTGGCTGGAAACACCATATATTTT
NA	TRBV27	TRBJ2-5	15	NA	CASSLNRGYQETQYF	TGTGCCAGCAGCCTAAACCGGGGGTACCAAGAGACCCAGTACTTC
NA	TRBV4-1	TRBJ2-2	16	once	CASSPGGLTNTGELFF	TGCGCCAGCAGCCCAGGGGGACTTACTAACACCGGGGAGCTGTTTTTT
NA	TRBV27	TRBJ2-3	14	NA	CASRPNPNTDTQYF	TGTGCCAGCAGACCCAACCCCAACACAGATACGCAGTATTTT
NA	TRBV7-3	TRBJ2-1	16	NA	CASSLTQVAGYNEQFF	TGTGCCAGCAGCTTAACCCAGGTGGCCGGCTACAATGAGCAGTTCTTC
NA	TRBV6-1	TRBJ2-5	12	NA	CASSPILETQYF	TGTGCCAGCTCGCCCATACTTGAGACCCAGTACTTC
TRBD1	TRBV7-8	TRBJ2-2	16	NA	CASSLAIQGGTGELFF	TGTGCCAGCAGCTTGGCGATACAGGGGGGCACCGGGGAGCTGTTTTTT
NA	TRBV5-4	TRBJ2-2	16	NA	CASSSPRGRDTGELFF	TGTGCCAGCAGCTCGCCCAGGGGCAGGGACACCGGGGAGCTGTTTTTT
TRBD2	TRBV28	TRBJ2-3	15	NA	CASLISGSRIDTQYF	TGTGCCAGTTTGATTAGCGGGAGTCGAATAGATACGCAGTATTTT
NA	TRBV6-5	TRBJ1-5	13	NA	CASSYGGNQPQHF	TGTGCCAGCAGTTACGGGGGCAATCAGCCCCAGCATTTT